This is a list of T cell receptor beta chains from one sample in a study of Tregs in tolerant kidney transplant recipients. The repertoire was sequenced with immunoSEQ multiplex PCR; TCRdb's copy has only in-frame clones and lacks some. The sample holds hundreds of thousands of clones, more than 65% seen once. The sample comprised CD4+ T cells from blood. The receptors stem from a human donor in good health. The conserved cysteine and the conserved F or W are not part of the CDR3 here.

j_call v_call cdr3_aa
TRBJ1-2 TRBV4-3 ASSLVSNYGYT
TRBJ2-5 TRBV2 ASGGAGGPSETQY
TRBJ2-1 TRBV5-1 ASRKGLANEQF
TRBJ2-3 TRBV11-2 ASSATDTQY
TRBJ1-5 TRBV4-1 ASSPVIELLRGPQH
TRBJ1-5 TRBV27 ASSSGPDQPQH
TRBJ2-7 TRBV7-6 ASSLVGTGFYEQY
TRBJ2-7 TRBV9 ASSVDYARTYEQY
TRBJ2-7 TRBV14 ASSHQGQGPYEQY
TRBJ1-2 TRBV11-2 ASSPFPGKGGYT
TRBJ2-5 TRBV5-4 ASSSGGTGTQY
TRBJ2-4 TRBV10-1 ASSESRVLDIQY
TRBJ1-2 TRBV15 ATSREIRDRGRGGYT
TRBJ1-2 TRBV5-1 ASSFDDYGYT
TRBJ1-2 TRBV5-5 ASSLAEVTNYGYT
TRBJ2-5 TRBV9 ASSVGITGAQETQY
TRBJ2-2 TRBV30 AWSVRGLLTGELF
TRBJ1-6 TRBV5-1 ASSSTGLGSPLH
TRBJ1-2 TRBV5-1 ASSSAGDRRNYGYT
TRBJ1-6 TRBV5-1 ASSLVSDNSPLH
TRBJ1-3 TRBV7-8 ASSLTGQGNSGNTIY
TRBJ1-5 TRBV29-1 SVRDGNQPQH
TRBJ2-3 TRBV4-1 ASSHGTSGTDTQY
TRBJ1-3 TRBV9 ASSVQGTRNTIY
TRBJ2-7 TRBV5-1 ASSFEGTYEQY
TRBJ2-1 TRBV28 ASSVQGGARGEQF
TRBJ2-7 TRBV18 ASAGVRREQY
TRBJ2-1 TRBV11-2 ASSLDGGRTYNEQF
TRBJ1-2 TRBV11-2 ASSMGQGYGYT
TRBJ1-3 TRBV7-8 ASSLAVSGNTIY
TRBJ2-5 TRBV29-1 SVEATSGAETQY
TRBJ1-4 TRBV5-8 ASSLATHPATNEKLF
TRBJ2-7 TRBV6-1 ASSDRGPSYEQY
TRBJ2-3 TRBV10-3 ATLAENTDTQY
TRBJ1-1 TRBV19 ASSIIRRAKNTEAF
TRBJ2-7 TRBV6-5 ASSSAGGGRYEQY
TRBJ2-3 TRBV9 ASFRGASGTDTQY
TRBJ2-2 TRBV19 ASSSLAGVAGELF
TRBJ2-7 TRBV5-1 ASSRGTGVSYEQY
TRBJ1-1 TRBV19 ASSFGGPGDTEAF
TRBJ2-5 TRBV5-1 ASSSQGTETQY
TRBJ1-2 TRBV6-5 ASRSSFQEGYT
TRBJ1-5 TRBV7-9 ASSLTLTGAGQPQH
TRBJ2-5 TRBV11-1 ASSPKWSGLAGQETQY
TRBJ2-5 TRBV25-1 ASSDPYSEYQETQY
TRBJ1-3 TRBV30 AWSRGSSGNTIY
TRBJ2-1 TRBV5-4 ASSLGRSSYNEQF
TRBJ2-3 TRBV5-1 ASTAASTDTQY
TRBJ1-1 TRBV7-9 ASSLVGANTEAF
TRBJ1-5 TRBV5-4 ASSLAGNQPQH
TRBJ2-7 TRBV18 ASSPLDRGHEQY
TRBJ2-5 TRBV21-1 ASSRGDGLAGGSCGETQY
TRBJ2-3 TRBV5-1 ASSLGMPTDTQY
TRBJ2-7 TRBV19 ASRGRDASYEQY
TRBJ2-7 TRBV4-2 ASSQDRYEQY
TRBJ2-7 TRBV28 ASSSRNREFYEQY
TRBJ2-5 TRBV11-2 ASSSDLGSETQY